The 32 T cell receptor beta chains given below trace back to one sample, sequenced in a study of shared clonotypes between healthy human individuals. Clones were read by immunoSEQ multiplex PCR, and TCRdb kept only the in-frame ones, dropping some. The sample yields millions of clones, roughly 92% seen once. Sequencing used naive CD4+ T cells sorted from blood. Noted subset: CD45RA+ positively selected. These receptors were taken from a man between 18 and 35 years old in good health.

The gene calls are TRBV7-9 and TRBJ2-7; D unresolved. There are 16 residues in the CDR3. The V gene lost 0 bases and the J gene lost 6 bases, with 18 bases spanning the gap. Germline-derived CDR1 and CDR2 are SEHNR and FQNEAQ (reference sequence). The CDR3: CASSLAYYTAPSEQYF. CDR3 bases: TGTGCCAGCAGCTTAGCGTACTACACAGCCCCCAGCGAGCAGTACTTC.

The V call is TRBV6-1, the J call TRBJ2-7; the D gene is possibly TRBD2 (6 bases). This CDR3 is 15 amino acids long. Germline-derived CDR1 and CDR2 are MNHNS and SASEGT. Trimming stripped 6 bases from V and 3 bases from J, with 18 bases between. The CDR3 region has the DNA TGTGCCAGCAGCGCCTCCTTGGGGGGTGGCTACGAGCAGTACTTC. This codes for CASSASLGGGYEQYF.

Concerning this clone: Other DNA sequences in this specimen translate into the identical CDR3. The chain combines TRBV5-1 with TRBJ1-1, with D tentatively TRBD1 (5 bases). The CDR3 contains 14 residues. Looked up from germline, CDR1 is SGHRS and CDR2 is YFSETQ. V dropped 4 bases and J dropped 2 bases, with 12 bases sitting between them. CDR3 nucleotides: TGCGCCAGCAGCCCCGGGACGGCTAACACTGAAGCTTTCTTT. Its translation: CASSPGTANTEAFF.

The chain is built from TRBV5-6 and TRBJ1-2; the D is unclear. This CDR3 comprises 12 residues. With 4 bases removed from V and 8 bases from J, the gap between germline ends came to 12 bases. Germline values: CDR1 SGHDT, CDR2 YYEEEE. This CDR3 reads CASSPYIGGYTF. CDR3 nucleotides: TGTGCCAGCAGCCCCTACATTGGGGGCTACACCTTC.

The chain has TRBV25-1 and TRBJ1-2, with 8 bases fitting TRBD1. This CDR3 has 15 residues. Germline V gives CDR1 MGHDK, CDR2 SYGVNS. V shed 4 bases and J 6 bases; nucleotides not matched to a gene: 10. CDR3 nucleotides: TGTGCCAGCAGTGCAGTAACCGGGACAGGCAATGGCTACACCTTC. Amino acids: CASSAVTGTGNGYTF.

CDR3 loop: CASSPVASGGADRDTQYF. CDR3 coding DNA: TGTGCCAGCAGCCCAGTGGCTAGCGGGGGGGCCGATAGAGATACGCAGTATTTT. The rearrangement uses TRBV9 and TRBJ2-3, with 12 nucleotides matching TRBD2. J gave up 5 bases and V 4 bases, and 14 bases lay outside the gene matches. Germline V gives CDR1 SGDLS, CDR2 YYNGEE. CDR3 length equals 18 residues.

V usage is TRBV21-1 and J usage is TRBJ1-5. TRBV21-1 is designated a pseudogene. This CDR3 spans 14 amino acids. CDR3 sequence (DNA): TGTGCCAGCAGCAAATACCGGGCCCGGCAGCCCCAGCATTTT. Translated, it gives CASSKYRARQPQHF.

The chain couples TRBV19 to TRBJ1-4; 9 bases align to TRBD1. Germline CDR1 reads LNHDA; CDR2 reads SQIVND (reference sequence). The CDR3 sequence is 14 residues long. With 6 bases clipped from V and 4 bases from J, the junction kept 3 bases outside the gene matches. The CDR3 sequence is CASRATGGNEKLFF. The CDR3 DNA follows: TGTGCCAGTAGGGCGACAGGGGGTAATGAAAAACTGTTTTTT.

About this clone itself: Other DNA sequences within the sample encode an identical CDR3. The chain recombines TRBV10-3 with TRBJ1-5; TRBD1 matches 9 bases. This CDR3 is built from 14 residues. V lost 4 bases to trimming and J lost 4 bases; unmatched junction nucleotides: 2. Germline V gene lookup returns CDR1 ENHRY and CDR2 SYGVKD. Here the CDR3 reads CAISGDRGNQPQHF. The DNA for the CDR3 is TGTGCCATCAGTGGTGACAGGGGGAATCAGCCCCAGCATTTT.

This chain connects TRBV18 to TRBJ1-4; TRBD1 agrees at 8 bases. The trim removed 4 bases at V and 6 bases at J, leaving 4 bases unmatched. The CDR3 runs to 14 residues. Germline V gives CDR1 KGHSH, CDR2 LQKENI. CDR3 coding DNA: TGTGCCAGCTCACAGGACAGGGCTTATGAAAAACTGTTTTTT. Translated: CASSQDRAYEKLFF.

The chain joins TRBV2 to TRBJ1-6; maybe TRBD1 (6 bases). Deletions cut 6 bases from V and 7 bases from J, with 10 bases between. This CDR3 region has 13 residues. Germline V lookup: CDR1 SNHLY, CDR2 FYNNEI. CDR3 amino acids: CASRRGVNSPLHF. The CDR3 bases are TGTGCCAGCAGGAGGGGGGTGAATTCACCCCTCCACTTT.

The table lists this clone with a count of one. This chain connects TRBV28 to TRBJ2-3, with D possibly TRBD2 on 7 matching bases. The CDR3 covers 12 residues. Trimming removed 3 bases at V and 8 bases at J, with 9 bases between. CDR1 MDHEN and CDR2 SYDVKM come from the germline V gene. In nucleotides, the CDR3 is TGTGCCAGCAGTTTTCGGGGGGCTACGCAGTATTTT. Protein: CASSFRGATQYF.

V and J are TRBV21-1 and TRBJ2-5; the table gives TRBD2 as D, unverified against the DNA. TRBV21-1 represents a pseudogene. This CDR3 has 22 residues. CDR3 sequence: CASSKVEKGQRLAGDGEETQYF. The CDR3 bases are TGTGCCAGCAGCAAAGTGGAAAAGGGACAGAGACTAGCGGGGGACGGAGAAGAGACCCAGTACTTC.

This chain connects TRBV9 to TRBJ2-1; possibly TRBD2 for D (6 bases). The germline V gene encodes CDR1 SGDLS and CDR2 YYNGEE. The V end lost 0 bases, the J end lost 0 bases, and 13 bases lay between the germline ends. The CDR3 consists of 17 residues. The CDR3 coding sequence is TGTGCCAGCAGCGTAGTACCTTTCGGGAGCTCCTACAATGAGCAGTTCTTC. This translates into CASSVVPFGSSYNEQFF.

The chain uses TRBV6-5 and TRBJ1-2, with D unclear. Germline V gene lookup returns CDR1 MNHEY and CDR2 SVGAGI. V lost 6 bases, J lost 2 bases, and 16 bases lay in between. The CDR3 sequence is 15 residues long. In DNA, the CDR3 is TGTGCCAGCAGCCGACGACGGCCGGGGAACTATGGCTACACCTTC. The encoded protein is CASSRRRPGNYGYTF.

This chain connects TRBV5-1 to TRBJ2-1, with 8 bases identical to TRBD2. This CDR3 has 15 amino acids. V was clipped by 4 bases and J by 8 bases; unmatched bases: 11. In germline, CDR1 is SGHRS, CDR2 YFSETQ. This chain's CDR3 is CASSPAGTRDYEQFF. The CDR3 DNA follows: TGCGCCAGCAGCCCGGCCGGGACTAGGGACTATGAGCAGTTCTTC.

The chain joins TRBV19 to TRBJ1-4, with D possibly matching TRBD1 (5 bases). The length of the CDR3 is 14 residues. Germline CDR1 is LNHDA and CDR2 is SQIVND (reference sequence). V lost 3 bases and J 7 bases, leaving 12 bases between the germline ends. CDR3 in amino acids: CASSIPGGSEKLFF. CDR3 coding DNA: TGTGCCAGTAGTATTCCCGGGGGGAGTGAAAAACTGTTTTTT.

The J gene is TRBJ1-2, the V gene TRBV5-1, with 7 positions matching TRBD1. The CDR3 runs to 13 residues. Germline V gene lookup returns CDR1 SGHRS and CDR2 YFSETQ. After removal of 5 bases from V and 3 bases from J, the junction contained 4 bases not matched to a gene. CDR3 residues: CASRGDSYYGYTF. The DNA of the CDR3 is TGCGCCAGCAGAGGGGACAGCTACTATGGCTACACCTTC.

This chain uses TRBV4-1 with TRBJ2-2; no clear D gene. In germline, CDR1 is MGHRA, CDR2 YSYEKL. Trimming shortened V by 4 bases and J by 0 bases, and 12 bases separated the two germline ends. The CDR3 extends over 16 amino acids. The CDR3 region has the DNA TGCGCCAGCAGCCCCCGGCACACCGCGAACACCGGGGAGCTGTTTTTT. As protein: CASSPRHTANTGELFF.

This clone showed up just a few times. V gene TRBV30 combines with J gene TRBJ1-1; 9 bases map to TRBD1. Germline CDR1 GTSNPN, CDR2 SVGIG (reference sequence). This CDR3 region has 14 residues. The V segment lost 8 bases and the J segment 12 bases; nucleotides outside the gene matches: 19. The CDR3 bases are TGTGCCCGGAAGGGACAGGGTGGATCTGAGCGGACTTTCTTT. Amino acid sequence: CARKGQGGSERTFF.

This sequence joins TRBV14 and TRBJ2-3; D may be TRBD2 (5 bases). Germline V gene sequence: CDR1 SGHDN, CDR2 FVKESK. This CDR3 spans 17 amino acids. The V end lost 3 bases, the J end lost 2 bases, and 18 bases lay between the germline ends. The CDR3 reads CASSQYSGSGPTDTQYF. In DNA, the CDR3 is TGTGCCAGCAGCCAGTATTCGGGGTCAGGCCCCACAGATACGCAGTATTTT.

The CDR3 loop is CASSSGGEQFF. Written as DNA, the CDR3 is TGTGCCAGCAGCTCCGGGGGTGAGCAGTTCTTC. This chain uses TRBV9 with TRBJ2-1, with D tentatively TRBD2 (6 bases). Germline lookup yields CDR1 SGDLS and CDR2 YYNGEE. V was pared by 4 bases and J by 9 bases, with 8 bases between. This CDR3 is 11 amino acids long.

The rearrangement links TRBV5-1 to TRBJ1-6; D perhaps matches TRBD1 (5 bases). The germline V and J ends were trimmed by 0 bases and 8 bases, with 12 bases remaining between them. CDR1 is SGHRS, CDR2 YFSETQ, per germline. The CDR3 extends over 15 amino acids. CDR3 loop: CASSLAGEGHSPLHF. Written as DNA, the CDR3 is TGCGCCAGCAGCTTGGCCGGGGAGGGGCATTCACCCCTCCACTTT.

This chain links TRBV5-8 with TRBJ1-6; D uncertain. Trimming shortened V by 2 bases and J by 13 bases, and 16 bases separated the two germline ends. The germline V gene has CDR1 SGHTS and CDR2 YDEGEE. The CDR3 sequence is 14 residues long. CDR3 residues: CASSLEGGIRPLHF. The DNA for the CDR3 is TGTGCCAGCAGCTTAGAGGGTGGTATTCGTCCCCTCCACTTT.

V usage is TRBV7-2 and J usage is TRBJ1-1; D is ambiguous. The CDR3 consists of 13 residues. Germline V gene lookup returns CDR1 SGHTA and CDR2 FQGNSA. Trimming shortened V by 7 bases and J by 3 bases, and 12 bases separated the two germline ends. The CDR3 loop reads CASTEIRDTEAFF. The CDR3, as DNA: TGTGCCAGCACTGAAATACGGGACACTGAAGCTTTCTTT.

V is TRBV19 and J is TRBJ1-1; 7 nucleotides agree with TRBD1. Germline V CDR1 and CDR2: LNHDA, SQIVND (reference sequence). This CDR3 has 14 residues. Trimming at V came to 4 bases and at J to 2 bases, leaving 4 bases not matched to a gene. The DNA for the CDR3 is TGTGCCAGTAGTAGGGACAGAAGTAACACTGAAGCTTTCTTT. Protein sequence: CASSRDRSNTEAFF.

This rearrangement joins TRBV19 to TRBJ1-5, with D unresolved. CDR3 length: 13 residues. Trimming cost V 1 base and J 3 bases, with 4 bases left between them. Germline CDR1 is LNHDA and CDR2 is SQIVND (reference sequence). The CDR3 region has the DNA TGTGCCAGTAGTATAGCGCTCAATCAGCCCCAGCATTTT. Translating gives CASSIALNQPQHF. The full variable domain, its missing parts supplied by reference TRBV19 and TRBJ1-5, is DGGITQSPKYLFRKEGQNVTLSCEQNLNHDAMYWYRQDPGQGLRLIYYSQIVNDFQKGDIAEGYSVSREKKESFPLTVTSAQKNPTAFYLCASSIALNQPQHFGDGTRLSIL.

The genes are TRBV2 and TRBJ2-5; D remains unclear. CDR3 length equals 13 residues. Germline CDR1 is SNHLY and CDR2 is FYNNEI. V was cut by 7 bases and J by 5 bases, with 14 bases left in between. In DNA form, the CDR3 reads TGTGCCAGCATTGTACAGTCGAGCGAGACCCAGTACTTC. Translated, it gives CASIVQSSETQYF.

Here the CDR3 DNA reads TGTGCCAGCAGCAAAGTCCGGGGACAGGTTACCTACAATGAGCAGTTCTTC. It codes for CASSKVRGQVTYNEQFF. The rearrangement uses TRBV21-1 and TRBJ2-1; the D call in the table, TRBD1, was not verified against the DNA. TRBV21-1 is assigned pseudogene status. The CDR3 sequence is 17 residues long.

V usage is TRBV27 and J usage is TRBJ2-1, with TRBD2 matching 11 bases. Germline V gene data show CDR1 as MNHEY and CDR2 as SMNVEV (reference sequence). Trimming removed 5 bases from V and 7 bases from J; junction bases left unmatched: 7. This CDR3 has 15 residues. The CDR3 region has the DNA TGTGCCAGCAGTGCAGGACTAGCGGGTACAAATGAGCAGTTCTTC. Amino acid sequence: CASSAGLAGTNEQFF.

This clone was counted a single time. The chain carries TRBV5-1 and TRBJ2-2; 7 bases line up with TRBD1. With 4 bases clipped from V and 5 bases from J, the junction kept 8 bases outside the gene matches. The CDR3 has 15 amino acids. The V gene's germline CDR1 is SGHRS and CDR2 YFSETQ. The CDR3, as DNA: TGCGCCAGCAGCCTGACAGGGCAACGGACCGGGGAGCTGTTTTTT. This sequence encodes CASSLTGQRTGELFF. The entire variable domain, with the rest obtained from reference TRBV5-1 and TRBJ2-2, is as follows: KAGVTQTPRYLIKTRGQQVTLSCSPISGHRSVSWYQQTPGQGLQFLFEYFSETQRNKGNFPGRFSGRQFSNSRSEMNVSTLELGDSALYLCASSLTGQRTGELFFGEGSRLTVL.

This clone appeared once. The rearrangement uses TRBV7-9 and TRBJ1-1; TRBD1 might be the D (6 bases). CDR3 length: 15 amino acids. The germline CDR1 and CDR2 sequences are SEHNR and FQNEAQ (reference sequence). V lost 3 bases to trimming and J lost 4 bases, with 15 bases between them. The CDR3 DNA is TGTGCCAGCAGCTTCAGGGGCCGAGTGGTCACTGAAGCTTTCTTT. The encoded protein is CASSFRGRVVTEAFF. Combining the CDR3 with reference TRBV7-9 and TRBJ1-1 gives the whole variable domain DTGVSQNPRHKITKRGQNVTFRCDPISEHNRLYWYRQTLGQGPEFLTYFQNEAQLEKSRLLSDRFSAERPKGSFSTLEIQRTEQGDSAMYLCASSFRGRVVTEAFFGQGTRLTVV.